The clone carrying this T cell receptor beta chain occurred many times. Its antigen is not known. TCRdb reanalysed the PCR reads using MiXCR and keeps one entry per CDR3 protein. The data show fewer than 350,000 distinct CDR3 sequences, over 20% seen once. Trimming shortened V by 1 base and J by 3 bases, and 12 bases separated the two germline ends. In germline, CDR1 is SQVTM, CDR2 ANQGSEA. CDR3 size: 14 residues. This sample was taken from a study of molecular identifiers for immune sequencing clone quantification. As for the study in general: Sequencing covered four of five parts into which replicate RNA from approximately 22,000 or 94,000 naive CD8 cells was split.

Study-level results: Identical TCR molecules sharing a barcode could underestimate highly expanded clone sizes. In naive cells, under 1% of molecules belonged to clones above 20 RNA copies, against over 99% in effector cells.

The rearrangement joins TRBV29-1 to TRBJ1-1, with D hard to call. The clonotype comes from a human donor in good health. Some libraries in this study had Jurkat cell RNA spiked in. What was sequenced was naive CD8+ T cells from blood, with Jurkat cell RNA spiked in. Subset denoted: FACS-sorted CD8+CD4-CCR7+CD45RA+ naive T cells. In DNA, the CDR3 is TGCAGCGTTGAAGTGGTAGGGCAGGACACTGAAGCTTTCTTT. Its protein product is CSVEVVGQDTEAFF.